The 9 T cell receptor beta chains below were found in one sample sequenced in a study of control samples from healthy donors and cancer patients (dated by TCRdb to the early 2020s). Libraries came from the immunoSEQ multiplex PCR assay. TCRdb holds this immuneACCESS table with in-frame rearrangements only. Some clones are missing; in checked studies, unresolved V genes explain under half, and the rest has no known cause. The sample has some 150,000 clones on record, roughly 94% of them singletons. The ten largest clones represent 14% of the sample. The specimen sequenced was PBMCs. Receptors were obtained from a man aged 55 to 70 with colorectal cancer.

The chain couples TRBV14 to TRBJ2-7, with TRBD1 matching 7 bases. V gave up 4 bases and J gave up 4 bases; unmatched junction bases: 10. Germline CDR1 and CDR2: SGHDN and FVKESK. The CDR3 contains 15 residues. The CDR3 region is CASSRTGQMAYEQYF. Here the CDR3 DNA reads TGTGCCAGCAGCCGAACGGGACAGATGGCGTACGAGCAGTACTTC.

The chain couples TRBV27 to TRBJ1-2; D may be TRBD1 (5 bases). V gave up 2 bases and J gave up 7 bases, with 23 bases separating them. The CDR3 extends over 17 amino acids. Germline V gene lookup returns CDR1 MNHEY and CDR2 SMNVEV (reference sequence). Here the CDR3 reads CASSLRSLGGDGAGYTF. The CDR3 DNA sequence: TGTGCCAGCAGTTTAAGGAGTCTGGGCGGTGATGGGGCTGGCTACACCTTC.

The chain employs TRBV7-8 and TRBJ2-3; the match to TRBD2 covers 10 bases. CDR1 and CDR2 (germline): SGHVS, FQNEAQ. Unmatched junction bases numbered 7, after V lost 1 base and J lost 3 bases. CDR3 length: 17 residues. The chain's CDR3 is CASSLGSQRGGTDTQYF. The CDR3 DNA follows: TGTGCCAGCAGCTTAGGGTCCCAGCGGGGGGGTACAGATACGCAGTATTTT.

CDR3 sequence (DNA): TGTGCCAGTACCCCGCAATCCGGACAAGGTGAAAAACTGTTTTTT. This codes for CASTPQSGQGEKLFF. The chain is built from TRBV19 and TRBJ1-4, with TRBD1 as a possible D gene (5 bases). The CDR3 is 15 amino acids. Germline V CDR1 and CDR2: LNHDA, SQIVND (reference sequence). Trimming shortened V by 7 bases and J by 7 bases, and 19 bases separated the two germline ends.

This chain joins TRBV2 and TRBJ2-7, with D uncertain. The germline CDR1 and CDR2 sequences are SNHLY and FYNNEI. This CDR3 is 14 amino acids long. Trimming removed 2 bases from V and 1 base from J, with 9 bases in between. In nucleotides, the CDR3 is TGTGCCAGCAGTGAATGGGCCCAGTCCTACGAGCAGTACTTC. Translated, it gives CASSEWAQSYEQYF. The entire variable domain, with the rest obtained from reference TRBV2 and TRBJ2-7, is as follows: EPEVTQTPSHQVTQMGQEVILRCVPISNHLYFYWYRQILGQKVEFLVSFYNNEISEKSEIFDDQFSVERPDGSNFTLKIRSTKLEDSAMYFCASSEWAQSYEQYFGPGTRLTVT.

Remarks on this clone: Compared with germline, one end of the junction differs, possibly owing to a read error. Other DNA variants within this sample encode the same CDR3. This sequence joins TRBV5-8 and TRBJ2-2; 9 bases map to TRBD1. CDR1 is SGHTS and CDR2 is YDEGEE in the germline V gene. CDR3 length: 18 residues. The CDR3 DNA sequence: TGCGCCAGCAGCTTGCGGGACAGGGTTTGGTCGGGCACCGGGGAGCTGTTTTTT. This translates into CASSLRDRVWSGTGELFF.

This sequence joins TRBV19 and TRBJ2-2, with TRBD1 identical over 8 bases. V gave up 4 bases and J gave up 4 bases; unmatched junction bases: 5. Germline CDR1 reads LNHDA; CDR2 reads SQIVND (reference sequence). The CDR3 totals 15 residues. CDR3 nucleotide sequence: TGTGCCAGTAGTAGGACAGGGAAAGGCACCGGGGAGCTGTTTTTT. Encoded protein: CASSRTGKGTGELFF.

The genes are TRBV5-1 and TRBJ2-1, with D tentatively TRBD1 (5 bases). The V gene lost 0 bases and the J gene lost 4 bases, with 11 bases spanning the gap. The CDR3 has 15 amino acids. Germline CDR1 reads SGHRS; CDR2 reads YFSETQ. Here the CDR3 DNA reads TGCGCCAGCAGCTTGGACAGGCAGGGATACAATGAGCAGTTCTTC. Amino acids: CASSLDRQGYNEQFF.

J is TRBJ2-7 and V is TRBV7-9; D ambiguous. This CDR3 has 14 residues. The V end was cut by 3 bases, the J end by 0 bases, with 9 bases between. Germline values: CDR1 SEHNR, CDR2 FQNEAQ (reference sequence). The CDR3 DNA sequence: TGTGCCAGCAGCTTGATGAAGAGCTCCTACGAGCAGTACTTC. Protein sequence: CASSLMKSSYEQYF.